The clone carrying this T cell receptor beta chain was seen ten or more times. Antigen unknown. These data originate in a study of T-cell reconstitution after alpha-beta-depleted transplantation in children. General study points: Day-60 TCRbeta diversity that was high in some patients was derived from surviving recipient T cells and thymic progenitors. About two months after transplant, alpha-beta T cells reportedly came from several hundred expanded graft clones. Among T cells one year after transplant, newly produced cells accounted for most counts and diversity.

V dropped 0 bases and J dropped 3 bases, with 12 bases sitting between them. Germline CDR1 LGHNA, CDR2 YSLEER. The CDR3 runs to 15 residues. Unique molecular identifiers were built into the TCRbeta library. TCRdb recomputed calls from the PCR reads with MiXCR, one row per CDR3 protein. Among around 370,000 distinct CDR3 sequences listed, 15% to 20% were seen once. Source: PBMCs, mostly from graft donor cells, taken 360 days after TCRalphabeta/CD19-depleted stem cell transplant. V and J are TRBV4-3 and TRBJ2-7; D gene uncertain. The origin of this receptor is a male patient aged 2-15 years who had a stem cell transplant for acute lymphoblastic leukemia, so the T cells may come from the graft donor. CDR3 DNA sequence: TGCGCCAGCAGCCAAGATAGGCTAGGTGGCTACGAGCAGTACTTC. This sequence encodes CASSQDRLGGYEQYF.